This entry describes one T cell receptor beta chain. This sample was included in a study of T cells after yellow fever vaccination. TCR cDNA was made by 5'RACE template switching, adding a universal primer site and UMIs. TCRdb processed the 5' RACE reads anew with MiXCR; each CDR3 protein has one entry. The data hold over 100,000 distinct CDR3 sequences, with around 8% observed a single time. Between the trimmed V and J ends, which lost 4 bases and 5 bases, there was a span of 13 bases. CDR1 is LGHDT, CDR2 YNNKEL, per germline (reference sequence). The CDR3 is 14 residues long. The rearrangement joins TRBV3-1 to TRBJ2-3, with D hard to call. The sample here was CD8+ T cells sorted from PBMCs, taken 45 days after the yellow fever booster vaccination. The sequence was collected from a man aged 25-45 years who received the YFV17D yellow fever vaccine. CDR3 in DNA: TGTGCCAGCAGCCCAATCATAAAGGGAGATACGCAGTATTTT. This encodes CASSPIIKGDTQYF.